The 20 T cell receptor beta chains reported below all come from one sample, sequenced in a study of PD-1 blockade in classical Hodgkin lymphoma (dated by TCRdb to about 2020). The time point label for this specimen denotes: cycle 4 day 1 (C4D1), after around six weeks of nivolumab. Every trial patient had relapsed following autologous stem cell transplantation, and prior brentuximab vedotin exposure was what differed among cohorts A, B and C. The library was made by the immunoSEQ multiplex PCR assay. TCRdb re-hosts the immuneACCESS table, in-frame sequences only. Its copies lack some clones; in the studies checked, an unresolved V gene accounts for under half of them, and the cause for the rest is not known. This sample comprises roughly 49,000 clones, roughly 89% of them detected only once. The ten biggest clones cover more than 11% of the sample. The sample in question was peripheral blood mononuclear cells (PBMCs), obtained before the fourth cycle of nivolumab. These receptors were obtained from a human donor with classical Hodgkin lymphoma.

The chain carries TRBV13 and TRBJ1-6; D is unclear. V was clipped by 0 bases and J by 7 bases, with 10 bases between them. CDR1 is PRHDT and CDR2 is FYEKMQ in the germline V gene (reference sequence). CDR3 length: 15 amino acids. CDR3 DNA sequence: TGTGCCAGCAGCTTAGGCTACGGAGAAAATTCACCCCTCCACTTT. It is translated as CASSLGYGENSPLHF.

This sequence joins TRBV5-1 and TRBJ2-7; 7 bases agree with TRBD2. There are 15 residues in the CDR3. Germline trimming cut 1 base from V and 2 bases from J; bases unmatched to any gene: 6. Germline loops: CDR1 SGHRS, CDR2 YFSETQ. CDR3 protein: CASSLKAGDAYEQYF. The CDR3 nucleotides are TGCGCCAGCAGCTTGAAGGCGGGAGACGCCTACGAGCAGTACTTC.

The rearrangement joins TRBV21-1 to TRBJ1-3. TRBV21-1 is designated a pseudogene. The CDR3 length is 18 residues. The CDR3 here is CASSTWDGGPTRGNTIYF. The CDR3 DNA reads as TGTGCCAGCAGCACCTGGGACGGCGGACCTACGAGAGGAAACACCATATATTTT.

The chain combines TRBV18 with TRBJ2-1; tentatively, D is TRBD2 (5 bases). CDR3 length: 16 amino acids. The germline V gene has CDR1 KGHSH and CDR2 LQKENI. Trimming took 0 bases from V and 3 from J, leaving 12 bases between them. The CDR3 sequence is CASSPPLGDIYNEQFF. DNA of the CDR3: TGTGCCAGCTCACCACCGCTCGGGGATATCTACAATGAGCAGTTCTTC.

This chain links TRBV18 with TRBJ2-7; D remains ambiguous. Germline loops: CDR1 KGHSH, CDR2 LQKENI. V was clipped by 2 bases and J by 2 bases, with 7 bases between them. The CDR3 is 13 residues long. The CDR3 DNA sequence: TGTGCCAGCTCACCAGAGAAGACCTACGAGCAGTACTTC. Protein sequence: CASSPEKTYEQYF. The full variable domain, completed using reference TRBV18 and TRBJ2-7, is NAGVMQNPRHLVRRRGQEARLRCSPMKGHSHVYWYRQLPEEGLKFMVYLQKENIIDESGMPKERFSAEFPKEGPSILRIQQVVRGDSAAYFCASSPEKTYEQYFGPGTRLTVT.

V and J are TRBV6-1 and TRBJ2-1, with 14 bases aligning to TRBD2. The trim removed 6 bases at V and 15 bases at J, leaving 10 bases unmatched. The CDR3 runs to 14 residues. Germline CDR1 and CDR2: MNHNS and SASEGT. The DNA for the CDR3 is TGTGCCAGCAGAACAAGGGGACTAGCGGGAGCGGGGTTCTTC. Translated: CASRTRGLAGAGFF.

The chain combines TRBV21-1 with TRBJ2-7; TRBD2 is the table's D call, not checked against the DNA. TRBV21-1 is listed as a pseudogene. This CDR3 has 16 amino acids. This CDR3 is CASSPRRGGDSYEQYF. In nucleotides, the CDR3 is TGTGCCAGCAGCCCTCGAAGAGGAGGGGATTCCTACGAGCAGTACTTC.

The rearrangement joins TRBV18 to TRBJ2-5, with 8 positions matching TRBD2. Germline trimming cut 0 bases from V and 2 bases from J; bases unmatched to any gene: 11. The CDR3 totals 18 residues. Germline V CDR1 and CDR2: KGHSH, LQKENI. The DNA of the CDR3 is TGTGCCAGCTCACCACCCTCTGTGCAGACTAGCGTACAAGAGACCCAGTACTTC. As protein: CASSPPSVQTSVQETQYF.

The chain is built from TRBV18 and TRBJ2-3; the D is unclear. The CDR3 is 11 amino acids. The V and J ends lost 4 bases and 4 bases respectively, with 3 bases between them. The germline V gene has CDR1 KGHSH and CDR2 LQKENI. Here the CDR3 reads CASSRSDTQYF. CDR3 in DNA: TGTGCCAGCTCACGTTCAGATACGCAGTATTTT.

This clone has only one observation. The genes are TRBV6-5 and TRBJ1-1; TRBD1 might be the D (6 bases). In germline, CDR1 is MNHEY, CDR2 SVGAGI. V was shortened by 5 bases and J by 5 bases, with 18 bases between the two germline ends. CDR3 length: 15 residues. The CDR3 protein is CASSGGRGGKTEAFF. The CDR3 bases are TGTGCCAGCAGTGGGGGACGAGGGGGTAAGACTGAAGCTTTCTTT.

This clone occurred a few times. The chain is built from TRBV7-9 and TRBJ1-2; 7 bases align to TRBD1. Trimming removed 0 bases from V and 8 bases from J; junction bases left unmatched: 3. This CDR3 spans 13 amino acids. Germline values: CDR1 SEHNR, CDR2 FQNEAQ (reference sequence). The CDR3, as DNA: TGTGCCAGCAGCTTAGCGACAGGGAGCGGCTACACCTTC. It encodes CASSLATGSGYTF.

The CDR3 bases are TGTGCCAGCAGGCAGTTTGGCGTTTACAATGAGCAGTTCTTC. It translates to CASRQFGVYNEQFF. The V and J genes are TRBV6-5 and TRBJ2-1; unclear D gene. The CDR3 loop spans 14 amino acids. The germline V and J ends were trimmed by 6 bases and 4 bases, with 13 bases remaining between them. The germline gives CDR1 MNHEY, CDR2 SVGAGI.

V and J are TRBV7-3 and TRBJ2-1, with TRBD1 matching over 8 bases. CDR1 and CDR2 from the germline V gene are SGHTA and FQGTGA. V gave up 1 base and J gave up 6 bases; unmatched junction bases: 11. This CDR3 comprises 17 residues. The CDR3 DNA sequence: TGTGCCAGCAGCTTAAGCCCCCCCGGGACAGGTGCCAATGAGCAGTTCTTC. Translation: CASSLSPPGTGANEQFF.

The chain links TRBV30 to TRBJ1-4; D remains ambiguous. V shed 2 bases and J shed 4 bases, with 11 bases lying between them. Germline V gene data show CDR1 as GTSNPN and CDR2 as SVGIG (reference sequence). CDR3 length: 14 amino acids. The CDR3 loop is CAWSLFGNNEKLFF. The CDR3 DNA sequence: TGTGCCTGGAGTTTATTTGGGAATAATGAAAAACTGTTTTTT.

The CDR3 DNA follows: TGTGCTAGTGGCTCGGCCAGCCCTGAAGCTTTCTTT. The encoded protein is CASGSASPEAFF. V gene TRBV12-5 combines with J gene TRBJ1-1; D unresolved. Between the trimmed V and J ends, which lost 6 bases and 6 bases, there was a span of 11 bases. The CDR3 is 12 residues long. Looked up from germline, CDR1 is LGHNT and CDR2 is FRNRAP.

This clone was seen just once. V is TRBV5-1 and J is TRBJ1-1; the D is unclear. V was trimmed by 1 base and J by 1 base, leaving 2 bases between them. Germline V CDR1 and CDR2: SGHRS, YFSETQ. The CDR3 runs to 12 residues. The CDR3 DNA reads as TGCGCCAGCAGCTTGTCGAACACTGAAGCTTTCTTT. Translated: CASSLSNTEAFF.

This rearrangement joins TRBV19 to TRBJ2-7; 7 bases agree with TRBD2. Losses at the gene ends were 6 bases for V and 0 bases for J; bases not matched to a gene: 5. Germline V gene data show CDR1 as LNHDA and CDR2 as SQIVND (reference sequence). This CDR3 region has 14 residues. The CDR3 region has the DNA TGTGCCAGTAGGACGGGCGGGAGCTCCTACGAGCAGTACTTC. This gives the protein CASRTGGSSYEQYF.

In its sample, this clone was seen once. The chain couples TRBV7-9 to TRBJ2-5; TRBD2 aligns across 10 bases. CDR1 is SEHNR and CDR2 is FQNEAQ in the germline V gene (reference sequence). The J segment lost 3 bases and the V segment lost 4 bases, leaving 8 bases of the junction unmatched. The CDR3 length is 16 residues. In DNA, the CDR3 is TGTGCCAGCAGCTCGCTGGGACTAGCGCTGAAAGAGACCCAGTACTTC. This sequence encodes CASSSLGLALKETQYF.

The gene calls are TRBV5-4 and TRBJ2-5, with 14 bases identical to TRBD2. Germline lookup yields CDR1 SGHNT and CDR2 YYREEE (reference sequence). The CDR3 contains 17 residues. V gave up 3 bases and J gave up 5 bases; unmatched junction bases: 9. CDR3 sequence reads: CASSSSGLAGGMETQYF. CDR3 sequence (DNA): TGTGCCAGCAGCTCGAGTGGACTAGCGGGAGGAATGGAGACCCAGTACTTC.

This chain uses TRBV9 with TRBJ1-2, with D unclear. Germline V CDR1 and CDR2: SGDLS, YYNGEE. CDR3 size: 14 residues. V was trimmed by 0 bases and J by 8 bases, leaving 14 bases between them. DNA of the CDR3: TGTGCCAGCAGCGTAGAGGGTGGGAATTGGGGCTACACCTTC. This gives the protein CASSVEGGNWGYTF.